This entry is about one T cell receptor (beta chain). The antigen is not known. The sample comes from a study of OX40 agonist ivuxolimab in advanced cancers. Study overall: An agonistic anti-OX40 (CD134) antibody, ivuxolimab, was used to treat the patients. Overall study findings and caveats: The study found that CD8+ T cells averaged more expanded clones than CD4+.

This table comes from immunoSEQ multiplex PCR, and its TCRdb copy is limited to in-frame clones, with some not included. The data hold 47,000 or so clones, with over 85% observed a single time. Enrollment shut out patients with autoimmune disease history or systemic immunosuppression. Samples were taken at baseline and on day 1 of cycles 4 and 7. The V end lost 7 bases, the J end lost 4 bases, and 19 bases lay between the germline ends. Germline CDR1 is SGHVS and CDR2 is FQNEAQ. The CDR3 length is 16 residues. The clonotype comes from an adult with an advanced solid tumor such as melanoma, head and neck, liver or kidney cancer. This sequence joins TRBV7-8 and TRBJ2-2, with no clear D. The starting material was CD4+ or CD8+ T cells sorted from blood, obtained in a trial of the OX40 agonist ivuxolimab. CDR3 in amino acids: CASTPIEGSGTGELFF. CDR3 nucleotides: TGTGCCAGCACCCCCATCGAAGGGTCGGGCACCGGGGAGCTGTTTTTT.